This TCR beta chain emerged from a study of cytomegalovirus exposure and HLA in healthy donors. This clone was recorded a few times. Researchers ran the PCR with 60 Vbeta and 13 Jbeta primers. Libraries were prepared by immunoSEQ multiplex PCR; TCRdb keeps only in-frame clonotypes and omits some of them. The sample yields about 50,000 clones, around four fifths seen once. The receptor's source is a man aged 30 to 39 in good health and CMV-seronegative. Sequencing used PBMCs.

CDR3 region: CASSYHRQDSNQPQHF. CDR3 nucleotides: TGTGCCAGCAGTTACCATCGACAGGATAGCAATCAGCCCCAGCATTTT. V gene TRBV28 combines with J gene TRBJ1-5, with D possibly being TRBD1 (6 bases). The CDR3 has 16 residues. V gave up 4 bases and J gave up 0 bases, with 13 bases separating them. The germline gives CDR1 MDHEN, CDR2 SYDVKM.